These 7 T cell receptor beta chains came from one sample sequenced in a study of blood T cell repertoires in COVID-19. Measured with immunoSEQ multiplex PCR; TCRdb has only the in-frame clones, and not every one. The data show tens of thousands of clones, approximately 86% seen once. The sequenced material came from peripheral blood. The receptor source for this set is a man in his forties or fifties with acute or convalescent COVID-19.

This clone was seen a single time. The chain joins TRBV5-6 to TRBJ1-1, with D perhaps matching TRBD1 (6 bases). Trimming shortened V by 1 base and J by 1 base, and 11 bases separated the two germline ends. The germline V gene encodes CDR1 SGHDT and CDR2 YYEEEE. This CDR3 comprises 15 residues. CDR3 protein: CASSLTGWGNTEAFF. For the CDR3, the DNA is TGTGCCAGCAGCTTGACAGGGTGGGGGAACACTGAAGCTTTCTTT.

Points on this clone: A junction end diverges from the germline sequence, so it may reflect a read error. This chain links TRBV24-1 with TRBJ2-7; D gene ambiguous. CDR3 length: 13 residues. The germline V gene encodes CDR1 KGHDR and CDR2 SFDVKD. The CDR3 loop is CAASDQHRYEQYF. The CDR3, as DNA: TGTGCCGCCAGTGACCAACACCGCTACGAGCAGTACTTC.

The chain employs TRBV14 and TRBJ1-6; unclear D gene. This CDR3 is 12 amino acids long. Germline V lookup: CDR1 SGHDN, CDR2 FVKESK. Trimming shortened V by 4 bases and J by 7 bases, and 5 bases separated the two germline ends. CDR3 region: CASSLGNSPLHF. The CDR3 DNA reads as TGTGCCAGCAGCCTCGGGAATTCACCCCTCCACTTT.

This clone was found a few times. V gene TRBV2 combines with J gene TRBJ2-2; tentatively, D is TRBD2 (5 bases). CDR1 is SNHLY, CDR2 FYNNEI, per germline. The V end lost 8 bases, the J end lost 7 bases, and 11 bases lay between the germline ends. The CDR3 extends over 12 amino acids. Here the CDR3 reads CASRGLLGELFF. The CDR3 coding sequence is TGTGCCAGCCGAGGGTTGCTCGGGGAGCTGTTTTTT.

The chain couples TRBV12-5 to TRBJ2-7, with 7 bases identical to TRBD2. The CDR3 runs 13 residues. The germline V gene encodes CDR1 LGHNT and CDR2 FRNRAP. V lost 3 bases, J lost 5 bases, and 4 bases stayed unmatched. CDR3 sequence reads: CASGFWLADEQYF. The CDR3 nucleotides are TGTGCTAGTGGTTTTTGGCTAGCGGACGAGCAGTACTTC.

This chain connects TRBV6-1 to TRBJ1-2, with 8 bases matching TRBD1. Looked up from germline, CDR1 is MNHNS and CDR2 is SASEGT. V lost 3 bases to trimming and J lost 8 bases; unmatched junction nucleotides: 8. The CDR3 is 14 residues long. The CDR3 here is CASSDPGQGWGYTF. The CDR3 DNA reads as TGTGCCAGCAGTGACCCCGGACAGGGCTGGGGCTACACCTTC.

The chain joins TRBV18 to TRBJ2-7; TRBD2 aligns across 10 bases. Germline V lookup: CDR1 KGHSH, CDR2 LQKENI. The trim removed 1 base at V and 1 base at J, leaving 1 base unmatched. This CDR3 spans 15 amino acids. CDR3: CASSPRTSGSYEQYF. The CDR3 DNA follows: TGTGCCAGCTCACCACGGACTAGCGGATCCTACGAGCAGTACTTC.